Presented here are 13 T cell receptor beta chains from one specimen sequenced in a study of CD8+ T cells in alopecia areata. Sample treatment: oral pan-JAK inhibitor, 5-10 mg twice daily. The sequencing template was cDNA reverse transcribed from extracted RNA. Sequencing used immunoSEQ multiplex PCR; TCRdb keeps in-frame clones, though not all of them. The sample comprises 200,000 to 250,000 clones, over 60% of which are singletons, and around 4.3% rests with the top ten. Sequences were derived from CD4+ T cells sorted from blood, sampled at week 4, from a patient treated with tofacitinib. The receptor source for this set is a human donor with alopecia areata.

The genes are TRBV2 and TRBJ2-3, with a possible D match to TRBD1 (5 bases). The CDR3 consists of 15 residues. Germline V lookup: CDR1 SNHLY, CDR2 FYNNEI. Trimming stripped 6 bases from V and 2 bases from J, with 15 bases between. CDR3 protein: CASRGQGLYTDTQYF. The CDR3 DNA reads TGTGCCAGCAGAGGGCAGGGTCTCTACACAGATACGCAGTATTTT.

Of note for this clone: Other DNA sequences in this sample translate to the same CDR3. The J gene is TRBJ1-2, the V gene TRBV19; possibly TRBD1 for D (6 bases). Trimming cost V 8 bases and J 2 bases, with 12 bases left between them. CDR3 length: 13 amino acids. Germline V gives CDR1 LNHDA, CDR2 SQIVND (reference sequence). As DNA, the CDR3 is TGTGCCAGTGCCAAACAGGGAAACTATGGCTACACCTTC. Protein sequence: CASAKQGNYGYTF.

The chain joins TRBV10-3 to TRBJ1-1; the D is unclear. V lost 5 bases, J lost 0 bases, and 7 bases lay in between. Germline-derived CDR1 and CDR2 are ENHRY and SYGVKD. The CDR3 has 13 residues. In DNA form, the CDR3 reads TGTGCCATCAGTCCTGAGATGAACACTGAAGCTTTCTTT. The encoded protein is CAISPEMNTEAFF.

The chain links TRBV4-2 to TRBJ2-1; the D gene is possibly TRBD2 (6 bases). CDR3 length: 17 amino acids. V was clipped by 4 bases and J by 9 bases, with 25 bases between them. Germline CDR1 is LGHNA and CDR2 is YNFKEQ. CDR3 sequence (DNA): TGTGCCAGCAGCCGTCCTGGCTTTGAGGGGCGGGGTGGTGAGCAGTTCTTC. Translation: CASSRPGFEGRGGEQFF.

The V call is TRBV2, the J call TRBJ2-3; possibly TRBD1 or TRBD2 for D (5 bases each). V gave up 4 bases and J gave up 2 bases, with 10 bases separating them. Per germline, CDR1 SNHLY and CDR2 FYNNEI. There are 14 residues in the CDR3. The CDR3 loop reads CASSVQGVTDTQYF. CDR3 coding DNA: TGTGCCAGCAGTGTGCAGGGAGTCACAGATACGCAGTATTTT.

The V call is TRBV29-1, the J call TRBJ2-5, with a tentative D call TRBD1 (7 bases). CDR1 and CDR2 from the germline V gene are SQVTM and ANQGSEA. The CDR3 length is 15 residues. Trimming left V 2 bases short and J 5 bases short, with 18 bases between. The chain's CDR3 is CSVENQEGAAETQYF. DNA for the CDR3: TGCAGCGTTGAAAATCAGGAGGGGGCAGCCGAGACCCAGTACTTC. The entire variable domain, with the rest obtained from reference TRBV29-1 and TRBJ2-5, is as follows: SAVISQKPSRDICQRGTSLTIQCQVDSQVTMMFWYRQQPGQSLTLIATANQGSEATYESGFVIDKFPISRPNLTFSTLTVSNMSPEDSSIYLCSVENQEGAAETQYFGPGTRLLVL.

V and J are TRBV10-3 and TRBJ2-3; 9 bases fit TRBD2. The CDR3 spans 17 residues. V shed 7 bases and J 0 bases; nucleotides not matched to a gene: 11. The germline CDR1 and CDR2 sequences are ENHRY and SYGVKD. CDR3: CAIMSAGGRRSTDTQYF. The CDR3 region has the DNA TGTGCCATCATGAGTGCGGGGGGGCGCCGCAGCACAGATACGCAGTATTTT.

The chain combines TRBV27 with TRBJ2-2; TRBD1 matches at 8 bases. The CDR3 is 17 residues long. V was pared by 4 bases and J by 9 bases, with 16 bases of the junction left unmatched. CDR1 is MNHEY and CDR2 is SMNVEV in the germline V gene (reference sequence). In nucleotides, the CDR3 is TGTGCCAGCAGTTCCACCGGTTGGACAGGGCTTTTCCGGGAGCTGTTTTTT. Its translation: CASSSTGWTGLFRELFF.

V is TRBV2 and J is TRBJ1-1, with 9 bases fitting TRBD1. The trim removed 7 bases at V and 4 bases at J, leaving 7 bases unmatched. The CDR3 has 14 residues. Germline V lookup: CDR1 SNHLY, CDR2 FYNNEI. Here the CDR3 DNA reads TGTGCCAGCACCCGGGACAGGGAGGTCACTGAAGCTTTCTTT. It yields the protein CASTRDREVTEAFF. Combining the CDR3 with reference TRBV2 and TRBJ1-1 gives the whole variable domain EPEVTQTPSHQVTQMGQEVILRCVPISNHLYFYWYRQILGQKVEFLVSFYNNEISEKSEIFDDQFSVERPDGSNFTLKIRSTKLEDSAMYFCASTRDREVTEAFFGQGTRLTVV.

V and J are TRBV5-8 and TRBJ1-4, with D tentatively TRBD1 (5 bases). There are 14 residues in the CDR3. Trimming took off 4 bases at V and 7 bases at J, with 14 bases between the two ends. The germline CDR1 and CDR2 sequences are SGHTS and YDEGEE. For the CDR3, the DNA is TGTGCCAGCAGCCGACAGCAGGGTGCTGAAAAACTGTTTTTT. Residues: CASSRQQGAEKLFF. The entire variable domain, with the rest obtained from reference TRBV5-8 and TRBJ1-4, is as follows: EAGVTQSPTHLIKTRGQQATLRCSPISGHTSVYWYQQALGLGLQFLLWYDEGEERNRGNFPPRFSGRQFPNYSSELNVNALELEDSALYLCASSRQQGAEKLFFGSGTQLSVL.

CDR3 region: CATSTQRGGLGDTQYF. The CDR3 coding sequence is TGTGCCACCAGCACCCAGCGGGGGGGCCTCGGGGATACGCAGTATTTT. V usage is TRBV15 and J usage is TRBJ2-3; 10 bases are a match to TRBD2. The germline gives CDR1 LNHNV, CDR2 YYDKDF (reference sequence). The V segment lost 4 bases and the J segment 6 bases; nucleotides outside the gene matches: 10. The CDR3 sequence is 16 residues long.

The CDR3 DNA follows: TGTGCCATCAGTGAGACCCGGAGTGAGCAGTTCTTC. Translated, it gives CAISETRSEQFF. This chain links TRBV10-3 with TRBJ2-1; no clear D gene. Germline CDR1 is ENHRY and CDR2 is SYGVKD. V dropped 2 bases and J dropped 9 bases, with 8 bases sitting between them. The CDR3 is made up of 12 amino acids.

CDR3 residues: CASSADRGTGYSPLHF. In DNA, the CDR3 is TGCGCCAGCAGCGCGGACAGGGGGACAGGTTATTCACCCCTCCACTTT. V and J are TRBV5-1 and TRBJ1-6, with TRBD1 matching 10 bases. Germline V gives CDR1 SGHRS, CDR2 YFSETQ. V shed 4 bases and J 8 bases; nucleotides not matched to a gene: 9. The CDR3 spans 16 residues.